This T cell receptor beta chain was identified in a study of blood T cell repertoires in COVID-19. Across the whole study: COVID-19 samples from acute and convalescent phases originated in the United States, Italy and Spain.

Clones were sequenced by immunoSEQ multiplex PCR, and TCRdb holds only the in-frame ones, with some missing. In the table there are roughly 160,000 clones, around 82% of which are singletons. Germline CDR1 and CDR2: GTSNPN and SVGIG (reference sequence). V lost 5 bases, J lost 4 bases, and 14 bases lay in between. The CDR3 spans 13 residues. The material sequenced was peripheral blood. This chain joins TRBV30 and TRBJ1-1; D is undetermined. This clonotype was sampled from a woman between 65 and 79 years old who had recovered from COVID-19. CDR3 bases: TGTGCCTGGGCTCGGGAGCTGGCCACTGAAGCTTTCTTT. As protein: CAWARELATEAFF.